The rows below give T cell receptor beta chains drawn from one sample of a study of cytomegalovirus exposure and HLA in healthy donors. Produced via immunoSEQ multiplex PCR; TCRdb's table is partial and in-frame only. Of fewer than 150,000 clones listed, approximately 83% are singletons. Sequencing input: PBMCs. Receptors were obtained from a male donor in good health and CMV-seronegative. Both conserved end residues are part of each CDR3. D genes are given only for firm matches. Expanded clones get a size class; other rows say once, few or many, or leave the size out.

>14|-|-|TRBJ1-2|TRBV7-8
CASSLDQLLYGYTF
TGTGCCAGCAGCTTAGACCAACTCCTCTATGGCTACACCTTC
>14|-|-|TRBJ2-3|TRBV6-5
CASSYSEATDTQYF
TGTGCCAGCAGTTACAGTGAGGCAACAGATACGCAGTATTTT
>13|-|-|TRBJ2-1|TRBV27
CASSFARARGQFF
TGTGCCAGCAGTTTTGCGAGGGCCAGGGGGCAGTTCTTC
>12|-|TRBD1|TRBJ2-5|TRBV29-1
CSELQGQETQYF
TGCAGCGAGCTACAGGGGCAAGAGACCCAGTACTTC
>15|-|TRBD2|TRBJ2-5|TRBV2
CASSEGLAGGETQYF
TGTGCCAGCAGTGAGGGCCTAGCGGGAGGAGAGACCCAGTACTTC
>15|-|-|TRBJ2-1|TRBV7-6
CASSSNLGAGGKQFF
TGTGCCAGCAGCTCTAATTTGGGGGCCGGGGGGAAGCAGTTCTTC
>17|-|TRBD1|TRBJ2-2|TRBV19
CASSTRLGGDLAGELFF
TGTGCCAGTAGTACCCGCTTAGGGGGCGACCTCGCCGGGGAGCTGTTTTTT
>17|-|TRBD2|TRBJ2-1|TRBV4-3
CASSQETGTSGRGEQFF
TGCGCCAGCAGCCAAGAAACCGGGACTAGCGGGAGGGGTGAGCAGTTCTTC
>18|few|TRBD2|TRBJ2-5|TRBV28
CASIFYPLTAGEGETQYF
TGTGCCAGCATTTTCTACCCACTCACAGCGGGAGAAGGGGAGACCCAGTACTTC
>16|-|TRBD2|TRBJ2-2|TRBV23-1
CASSGVSGRGTGELFF
TGCGCCAGCAGTGGGGTTAGCGGGAGAGGCACCGGGGAGCTGTTTTTT
>14|once|-|TRBJ2-7|TRBV7-2
CASSFSQGINEQYF
TGTGCCAGCAGCTTTTCGCAGGGGATAAACGAGCAGTACTTC
>13|few|-|TRBJ1-4|TRBV6-6
CASGTQSNEKLFF
TGTGCCTCCGGGACTCAGTCAAATGAAAAACTGTTTTTT
>11|-|TRBD1|TRBJ2-1|TRBV20-1
CSASAGTGEFF
TGCAGTGCTTCCGCCGGGACAGGGGAGTTCTTC
>15|-|TRBD2|TRBJ2-5|TRBV7-2
CASSSVAGAKETQYF
TGTGCCAGCAGCTCTGTAGCGGGAGCGAAGGAGACCCAGTACTTC
>12|-|TRBD1|TRBJ2-5|TRBV30
CAWSRQGETQYF
TGTGCCTGGAGCCGACAGGGAGAGACCCAGTACTTC
>17|-|TRBD1|TRBJ2-3|TRBV5-6
CASSLDKQGAFTDTQYF
TGTGCCAGCAGCTTGGATAAACAGGGGGCGTTCACAGATACGCAGTATTTT
>16|once|TRBD1|TRBJ1-2|TRBV4-1
CASSQEGRGQGYGYTF
TGCGCCAGCAGCCAAGAAGGGAGAGGACAGGGATATGGCTACACCTTC
>14|once|-|TRBJ2-7|TRBV4-3
CASSQGNSYYEQYF
TGCGCCAGCAGCCAAGGAAACAGCTACTACGAGCAGTACTTC